Listed here is a single T cell receptor beta chain. Its specificity is not known. TCRdb recomputed calls from the reads with MiXCR, one row per CDR3 protein. The sample consists of about 920,000 distinct CDR3 sequences, around 29% of them appearing once. The data are from a study of T cell repertoires in cytomegalovirus infection. The overall study: HLA-B-restricted CMV epitopes that are well studied were used alongside recently identified HLA-C-restricted ones.

J gave up 7 bases and V 0 bases, and 4 bases lay outside the gene matches. The CDR3 runs to 14 residues. Germline CDR1 is SGDLS and CDR2 is YYNGEE. The rearrangement joins TRBV9 to TRBJ2-1, with 7 bases that match TRBD1. The TCR originated in a human donor in good health (CMV status not recorded). Some clones in this sample may be carry-over from other donors' samples. The specimen comprised cultured CD8+ T cells from PBMCs, sampled from culture after CMV antigen stimulation. This chain's CDR3 is CASSVGAGGNEQFF. CDR3 bases: TGTGCCAGCAGCGTAGGAGCAGGGGGTAATGAGCAGTTCTTC.